This T cell receptor beta chain is drawn from a study of T-cell memory formation after mild COVID-19. Study background: TCR clusters mostly belonged to single donors. Regarding the study as a whole: The pre-infection memory compartment contained some responding clones, suggesting cross-reactive memory joined. The study found balanced CD4/CD8 in clones contracting day 15 to 85 and a CD4+ lean in later expanders. Mainly in CM and EM were contracting CD4+ clones; CD8+ were in EMRA.

TCRdb fed the 5' RACE reads into MiXCR, producing one record per CDR3 protein. Of under 200,000 distinct CDR3 sequences in the sample, around a third are singletons; the top ten hold 12%. A remark on this clonotype: The antigen is not known.

The V gene's germline CDR1 is LNHNV and CDR2 YYDKDF (reference sequence). This CDR3 contains 19 residues. Trimming at V came to 3 bases and at J to 5 bases, leaving 13 bases not matched to a gene. The genes are TRBV15 and TRBJ1-4; 12 bases agree with TRBD1. This sequence was found in an adult woman who had mild COVID-19 (a few samples of this study predate the infection). Cell type and time point are not known. Input material: PBMCs or a T cell subset sorted from them (not recorded which). CDR3 nucleotides: TGTGCCACCAGCAGGCCTTTTCCGGGACAGGGGGCGGGGAATGAAAAACTGTTTTTT. It translates to CATSRPFPGQGAGNEKLFF.